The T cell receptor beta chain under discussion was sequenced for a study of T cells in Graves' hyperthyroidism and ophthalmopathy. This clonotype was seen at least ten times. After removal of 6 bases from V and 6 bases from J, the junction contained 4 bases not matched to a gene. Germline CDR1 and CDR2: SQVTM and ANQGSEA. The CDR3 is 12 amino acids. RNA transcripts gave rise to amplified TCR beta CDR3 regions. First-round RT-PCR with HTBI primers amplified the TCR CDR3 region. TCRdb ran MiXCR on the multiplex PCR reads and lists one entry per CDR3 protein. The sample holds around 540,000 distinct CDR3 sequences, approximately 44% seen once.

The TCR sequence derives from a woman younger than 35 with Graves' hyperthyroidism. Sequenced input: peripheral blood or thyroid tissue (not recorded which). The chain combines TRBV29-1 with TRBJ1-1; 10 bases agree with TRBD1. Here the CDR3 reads CSVDRGLAEAFF. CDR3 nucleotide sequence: TGCAGCGTAGACAGGGGGCTGGCTGAAGCTTTCTTT.